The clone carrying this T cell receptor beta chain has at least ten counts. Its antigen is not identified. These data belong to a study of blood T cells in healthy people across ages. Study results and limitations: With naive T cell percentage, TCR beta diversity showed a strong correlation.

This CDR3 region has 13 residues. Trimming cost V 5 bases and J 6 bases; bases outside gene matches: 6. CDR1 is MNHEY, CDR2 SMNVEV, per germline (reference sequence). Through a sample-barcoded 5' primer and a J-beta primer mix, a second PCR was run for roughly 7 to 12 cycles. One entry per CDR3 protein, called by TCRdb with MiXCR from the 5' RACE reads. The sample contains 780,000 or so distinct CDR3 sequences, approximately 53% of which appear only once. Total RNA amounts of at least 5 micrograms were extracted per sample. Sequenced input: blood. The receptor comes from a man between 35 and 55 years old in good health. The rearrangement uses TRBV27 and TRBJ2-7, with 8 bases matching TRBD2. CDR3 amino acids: CASSVGRGAEQYF. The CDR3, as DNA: TGTGCCAGCAGTGTAGGGCGGGGGGCCGAGCAGTACTTC.